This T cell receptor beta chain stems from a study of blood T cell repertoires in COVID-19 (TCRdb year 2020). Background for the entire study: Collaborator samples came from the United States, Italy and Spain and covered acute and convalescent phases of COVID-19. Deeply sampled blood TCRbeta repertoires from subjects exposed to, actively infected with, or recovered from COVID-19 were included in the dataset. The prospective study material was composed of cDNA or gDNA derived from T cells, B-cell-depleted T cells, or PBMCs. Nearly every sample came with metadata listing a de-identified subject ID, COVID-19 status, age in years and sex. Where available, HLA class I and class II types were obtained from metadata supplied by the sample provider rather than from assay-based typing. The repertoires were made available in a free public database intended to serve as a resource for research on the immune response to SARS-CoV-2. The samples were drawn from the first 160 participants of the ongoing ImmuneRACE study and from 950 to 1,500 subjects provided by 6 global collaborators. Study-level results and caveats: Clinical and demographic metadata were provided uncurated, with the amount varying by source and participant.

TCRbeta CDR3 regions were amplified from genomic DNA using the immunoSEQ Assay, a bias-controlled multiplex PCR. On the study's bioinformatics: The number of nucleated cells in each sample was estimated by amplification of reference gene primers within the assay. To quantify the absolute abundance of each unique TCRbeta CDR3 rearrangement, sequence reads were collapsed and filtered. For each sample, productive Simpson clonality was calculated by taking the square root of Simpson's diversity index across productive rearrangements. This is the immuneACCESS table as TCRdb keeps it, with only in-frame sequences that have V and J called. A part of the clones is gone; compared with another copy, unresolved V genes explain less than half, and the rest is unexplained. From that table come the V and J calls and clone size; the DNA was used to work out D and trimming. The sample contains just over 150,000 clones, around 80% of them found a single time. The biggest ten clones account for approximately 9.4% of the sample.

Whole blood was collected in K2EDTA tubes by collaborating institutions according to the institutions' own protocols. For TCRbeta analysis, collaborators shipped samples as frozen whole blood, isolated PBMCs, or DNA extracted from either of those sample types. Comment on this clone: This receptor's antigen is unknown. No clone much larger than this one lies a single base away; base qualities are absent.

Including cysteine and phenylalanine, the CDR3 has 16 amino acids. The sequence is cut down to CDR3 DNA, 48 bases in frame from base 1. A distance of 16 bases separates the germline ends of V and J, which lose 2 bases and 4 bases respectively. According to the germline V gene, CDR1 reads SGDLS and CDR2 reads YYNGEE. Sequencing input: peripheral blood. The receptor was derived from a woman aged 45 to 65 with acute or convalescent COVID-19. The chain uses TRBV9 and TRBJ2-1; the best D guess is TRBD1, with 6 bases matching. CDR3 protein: CASSVLGASRYNEQFF. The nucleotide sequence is TGTGCCAGCAGCGTTTTGGGGGCCTCAAGATACAATGAGCAGTTCTTC.